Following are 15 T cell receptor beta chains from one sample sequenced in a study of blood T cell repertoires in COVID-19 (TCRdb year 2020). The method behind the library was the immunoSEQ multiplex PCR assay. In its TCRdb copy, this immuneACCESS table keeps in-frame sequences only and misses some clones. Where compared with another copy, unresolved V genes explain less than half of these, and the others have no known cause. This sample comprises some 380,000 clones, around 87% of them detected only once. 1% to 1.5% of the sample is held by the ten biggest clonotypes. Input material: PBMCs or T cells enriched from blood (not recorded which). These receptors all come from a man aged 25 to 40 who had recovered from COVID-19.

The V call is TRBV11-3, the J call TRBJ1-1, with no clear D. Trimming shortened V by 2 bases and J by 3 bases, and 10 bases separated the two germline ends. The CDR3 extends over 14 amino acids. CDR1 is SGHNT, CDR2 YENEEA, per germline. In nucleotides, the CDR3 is TGTGCCAGCAGCTTACGGGGTGGGGACACTGAAGCTTTCTTT. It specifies CASSLRGGDTEAFF.

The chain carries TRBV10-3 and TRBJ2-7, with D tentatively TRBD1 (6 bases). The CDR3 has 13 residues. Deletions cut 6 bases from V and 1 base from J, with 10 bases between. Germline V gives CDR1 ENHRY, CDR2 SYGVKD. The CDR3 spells CAISPTGSYEQYF. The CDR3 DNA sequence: TGTGCCATCAGCCCGACAGGATCCTACGAGCAGTACTTC.

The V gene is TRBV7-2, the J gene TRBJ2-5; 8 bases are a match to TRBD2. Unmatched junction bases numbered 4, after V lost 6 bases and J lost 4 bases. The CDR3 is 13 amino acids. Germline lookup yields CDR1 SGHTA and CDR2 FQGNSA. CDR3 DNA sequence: TGTGCCAGCAGGTATCTAGCGGGAGAGACCCAGTACTTC. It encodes CASRYLAGETQYF. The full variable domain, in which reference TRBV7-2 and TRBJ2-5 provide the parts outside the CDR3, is GAGVSQSPSNKVTEKGKDVELRCDPISGHTALYWYRQSLGQGLEFLIYFQGNSAPDKSGLPSDRFSAERTGGSVSTLTIQRTQQEDSAVYLCASRYLAGETQYFGPGTRLLVL.

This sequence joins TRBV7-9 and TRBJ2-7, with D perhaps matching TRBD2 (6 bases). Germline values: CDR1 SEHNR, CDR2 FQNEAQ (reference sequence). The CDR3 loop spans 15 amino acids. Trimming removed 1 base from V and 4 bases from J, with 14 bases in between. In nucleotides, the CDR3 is TGTGCCAGCAGCTTAGAGTTGGAGGGTACGTACGAGCAGTACTTC. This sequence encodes CASSLELEGTYEQYF.

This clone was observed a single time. The CDR3: CASSLGVNQPQHF. The DNA for the CDR3 is TGTGCCAGCAGCTTAGGAGTAAATCAGCCCCAGCATTTT. The chain links TRBV7-8 to TRBJ1-5; D call uncertain. CDR1 SGHVS and CDR2 FQNEAQ come from the germline V gene. CDR3 length: 13 residues. V lost 1 base and J 4 bases, leaving 5 bases between the germline ends.

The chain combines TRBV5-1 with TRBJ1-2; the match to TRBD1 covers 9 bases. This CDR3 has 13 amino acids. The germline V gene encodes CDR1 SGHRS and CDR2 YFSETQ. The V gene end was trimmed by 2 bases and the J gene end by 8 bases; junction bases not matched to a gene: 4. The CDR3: CASSFGTGPGYTF. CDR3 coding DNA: TGCGCCAGCAGCTTTGGGACAGGGCCCGGCTACACCTTC.

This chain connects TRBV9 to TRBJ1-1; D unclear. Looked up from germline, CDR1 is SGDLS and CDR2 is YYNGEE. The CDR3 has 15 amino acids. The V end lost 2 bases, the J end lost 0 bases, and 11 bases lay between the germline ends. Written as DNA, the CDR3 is TGTGCCAGCAGCGTCGGGAGAGGATTGAACACTGAAGCTTTCTTT. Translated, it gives CASSVGRGLNTEAFF.

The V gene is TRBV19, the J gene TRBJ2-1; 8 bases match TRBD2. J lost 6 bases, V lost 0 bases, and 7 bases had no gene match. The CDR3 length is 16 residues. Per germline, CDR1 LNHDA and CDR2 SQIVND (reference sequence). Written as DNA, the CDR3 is TGTGCCAGTAGTATAGAGGGGGGGGGACTAGGCAATGAGCAGTTCTTC. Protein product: CASSIEGGGLGNEQFF.

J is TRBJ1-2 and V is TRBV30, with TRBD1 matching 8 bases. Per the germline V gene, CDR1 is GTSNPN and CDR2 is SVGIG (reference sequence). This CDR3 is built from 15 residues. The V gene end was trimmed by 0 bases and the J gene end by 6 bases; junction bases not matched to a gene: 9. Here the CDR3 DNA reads TGTGCCTGGAGTGTAGGCTCAGGGGGCTTTAATGGCTACACCTTC. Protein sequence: CAWSVGSGGFNGYTF.

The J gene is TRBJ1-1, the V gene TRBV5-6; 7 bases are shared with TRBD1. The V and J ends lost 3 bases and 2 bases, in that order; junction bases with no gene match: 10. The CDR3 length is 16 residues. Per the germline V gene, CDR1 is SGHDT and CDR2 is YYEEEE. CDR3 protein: CASSWGQRGVNTEAFF. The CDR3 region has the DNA TGTGCCAGCAGCTGGGGACAGAGGGGGGTAAACACTGAAGCTTTCTTT.

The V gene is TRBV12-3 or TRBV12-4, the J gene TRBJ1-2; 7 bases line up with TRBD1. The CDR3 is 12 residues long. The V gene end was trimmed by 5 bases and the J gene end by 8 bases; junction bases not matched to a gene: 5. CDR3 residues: CASSPGQSGYTF. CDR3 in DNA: TGTGCCAGCAGTCCGGGACAGAGCGGCTACACCTTC.

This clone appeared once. CDR3 in DNA: TGTGCCAGCAGTGCCGCAGGGGGAAATCTACTATACGAGCAGTACTTC. It translates to CASSAAGGNLLYEQYF. This chain uses TRBV6-1 with TRBJ2-7; 7 bases agree with TRBD1. The CDR3 has 16 residues. Germline trimming cut 4 bases from V and 4 bases from J; bases unmatched to any gene: 13. The germline gives CDR1 MNHNS, CDR2 SASEGT.

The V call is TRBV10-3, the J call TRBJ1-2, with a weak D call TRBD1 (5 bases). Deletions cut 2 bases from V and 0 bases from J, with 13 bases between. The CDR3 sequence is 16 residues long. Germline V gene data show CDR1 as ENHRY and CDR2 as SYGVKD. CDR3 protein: CAISEQTGTANYGYTF. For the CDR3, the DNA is TGTGCCATCAGTGAGCAAACAGGTACCGCTAACTATGGCTACACCTTC.

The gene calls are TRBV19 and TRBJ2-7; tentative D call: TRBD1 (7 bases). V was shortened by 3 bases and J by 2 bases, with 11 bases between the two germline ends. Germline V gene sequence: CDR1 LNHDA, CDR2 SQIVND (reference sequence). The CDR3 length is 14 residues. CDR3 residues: CASSIQGGPYEQYF. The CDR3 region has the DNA TGTGCCAGTAGTATTCAGGGGGGCCCCTACGAGCAGTACTTC.

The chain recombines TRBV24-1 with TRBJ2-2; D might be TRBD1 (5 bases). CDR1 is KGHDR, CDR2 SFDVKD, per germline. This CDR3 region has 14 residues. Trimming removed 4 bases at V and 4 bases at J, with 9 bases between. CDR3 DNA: TGTGCCACCAGTGACCCAGGGTCCACCGGGGAGCTGTTTTTT. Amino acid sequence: CATSDPGSTGELFF.